This T cell receptor (beta chain) was captured by sequencing in a study of T-cell memory formation after mild COVID-19. TCRdb independently ran MiXCR on the 5' RACE reads; one entry per CDR3 protein. The profile shows 550,000 to 650,000 distinct CDR3 sequences, roughly a sixth of them singletons. The CDR3 has 19 residues. Trimming took 6 bases from V and 3 from J; bases not matched to a gene: 21. In germline, CDR1 is SEHNR, CDR2 FQNEAQ (reference sequence). V and J are TRBV7-9 and TRBJ1-2, with TRBD1 matching over 8 bases. This TCR derives from an adult woman who had mild COVID-19 (a few samples of this study predate the infection). Cell type and time point are not known. The sample comprised PBMCs or a T cell subset sorted from them (not recorded which). CDR3 coding DNA: TGTGCCAGCAGTTTCCTGAGATCGACCTTGGACAGGGCATACTATGGCTACACCTTC. Its translation: CASSFLRSTLDRAYYGYTF.